This T cell receptor beta chain stems from a study of shared clonotypes between healthy human individuals. Overall study results and limits: The study sampled only blood, and tissue repertoires likely differ. The four-donor shared clonotypes exceeded non-shared clonotypes in generation probability, with non-shared ones scoring lower.

The J segment lost 6 bases and the V segment lost 1 base, leaving 8 bases of the junction unmatched. Germline values: CDR1 SGHNT, CDR2 YYREEE (reference sequence). The CDR3 has 16 amino acids. To note about this clone: The antigen remains undetermined.

Each sample came from a Caucasian adult donor living in Nashville, Tennessee. Only in-frame clones appear in the TCRdb table, and some are missing; sequencing was by immunoSEQ multiplex PCR. Among 2 million to 2.5 million clones listed, approximately 94% were seen once. What was sequenced was naive CD4+ T cells sorted from blood. Subset given: CD45RA+ positively selected. The chain links TRBV5-4 to TRBJ2-3, with TRBD2 matching 10 bases. This clonotype originated in a man between 18 and 29 years old in good health. CDR3 sequence reads: CASSLSRLAGVDTQYF. The CDR3 DNA is TGTGCCAGCAGCTTGAGTCGGCTAGCGGGAGTCGATACGCAGTATTTT.